The rows below give T cell receptor beta chains drawn from one sample of a study of cytomegalovirus exposure and HLA in healthy donors. Generated by immunoSEQ multiplex PCR, the TCRdb table keeps only in-frame clones and is missing some. The sample comprises 150,000 to 200,000 clones, around 78% of which are singletons, and 1.5% to 2% rests with the top ten. The sample consisted of PBMCs. These receptors were obtained from a man between 18 and 29 years old in good health and CMV-seronegative. CDR3s include the opening cysteine and the closing phenylalanine or tryptophan.

TRBJ1-1 | TRBV6-1 | CASSAGGTEAFF
TRBJ2-5 | TRBV6-6 | CASSYSPGLAGETQYF
TRBJ2-7 | TRBV5-1 | CASSRVGYEQYF
TRBJ1-4 | TRBV5-1 | CASSLVGQGEKLFF
TRBJ2-1 | TRBV19 | CASSPLSGRVFNEQFF
TRBJ2-5 | TRBV5-4 | CASSFTGVETQYF
TRBJ2-7 | TRBV10-3 | CASGSISYEQYF
TRBJ1-2 | TRBV30 | CAWSVEASPRLGYTF
TRBJ1-4 | TRBV30 | CARRDSEKLFF
TRBJ2-1 | TRBV7-2 | CASSSGPREQFF
TRBJ2-1 | TRBV4-1 | CASSPRLAAEQFF
TRBJ2-1 | TRBV19 | CASSRGGNYNEQFF
TRBJ1-6 | TRBV7-3 | CASSIRDISSYNSPLHF
TRBJ2-1 | TRBV9 | CASSLKSAPPYNEQFF
TRBJ2-2 | TRBV9 | CASSTRLAGWDTGELFF
TRBJ2-5 | TRBV15 | CATSTGTHQETQYF
TRBJ2-5 | TRBV5-4 | CASSLAEQETQYF
TRBJ2-1 | TRBV2 | CASSDSFLTSGSRNEQFF
TRBJ1-4 | TRBV28 | CAAGGPSEKLFF
TRBJ1-2 | TRBV28 | CASSWGGLNAYGYTF
TRBJ1-3 | TRBV28 | CASSLRGQTSSGNTIYF
TRBJ2-1 | TRBV19 | CASSMVASGRSEQFF
TRBJ2-7 | TRBV25-1 | CASRADRPYEQYF
TRBJ1-2 | TRBV2 | CASSEGEANYGYTF
TRBJ2-7 | TRBV6-5 | CASSSIAGVSYEQYF